This TCR beta chain is drawn from a study of OX40 agonist ivuxolimab in advanced cancers. The CDR3 covers 13 residues. Per germline, CDR1 LNHDA and CDR2 SQIVND (reference sequence). V was clipped by 10 bases and J by 2 bases, with 13 bases between them. In the case of this clone: Its antigen is unknown.

Here immunoSEQ multiplex PCR was the method, and the copy in TCRdb shows in-frame clones only, minus some. This sample has approximately 31,000 clones, with around 90% found just once. Study results and caveats: There was clonal expansion of CD4+ and CD8+ blood T cells by week 6 at 0.1 to 3.0 mg/kg.

The sample consisted of CD4+ or CD8+ T cells sorted from blood, taken in a trial of the OX40 agonist ivuxolimab. This sequence was found in an adult with an advanced solid tumor such as melanoma, head and neck, liver or kidney cancer. The V call is TRBV19, the J call TRBJ2-3; D possibly corresponds to TRBD1 (6 bases). The DNA for the CDR3 is TGTGCCACCTCGGACAGAACCACAGATACGCAGTATTTT. Translating it yields CATSDRTTDTQYF.